This is a list of T cell receptor beta chains from one sample in a study of shared clonotypes between healthy human individuals. Profiling relied on immunoSEQ multiplex PCR, and the TCRdb table lists in-frame clones only, not all of them. The table lists approximately 2,000,000 clones, 85% to 95% of them singletons. Source material: naive CD4+ T cells from PBMCs. These receptors originate from a man younger than 35 in good health. Some clones in this sample may be carry-over from other donors' samples. The CDR3 runs from the conserved cysteine through the conserved F or W. Fields, in order: D gene, V gene, clone size, J gene, CDR3 DNA, CDR3 protein. The D gene is left open where the match is weak. Clone size appears in some rows only: once, few, many, or a class for an expanded clone.

D: TRBD2; V: TRBV5-1; size: -; J: TRBJ2-1; DNA: TGCGCCAGCAGCTTGGTGGCTAGCGGGCATAGGAATGAGCAGTTCTTC; CDR3: CASSLVASGHRNEQFF
D: TRBD2; V: TRBV5-1; size: -; J: TRBJ2-1; DNA: TGCGCCAGCAGCTTGGTGGCTAGCGGGGACAATGAGCAGTTCTTC; CDR3: CASSLVASGDNEQFF
D: TRBD1; V: TRBV5-4; size: -; J: TRBJ1-4; DNA: TGTGCCAGCAGCTCTCGGACAGGTTCTAATGAAAAACTGTTTTTT; CDR3: CASSSRTGSNEKLFF
D: TRBD2; V: TRBV28; size: -; J: TRBJ2-1; DNA: TGTGCCAGCGCTAGCGGGAGGAAAGCTGAGCAGTTCTTC; CDR3: CASASGRKAEQFF
D: TRBD1; V: TRBV6-5; size: once; J: TRBJ2-7; DNA: TGTGCCAGCAGTTACAAGACAGGGGGTCCCTACGAGCAGTACTTC; CDR3: CASSYKTGGPYEQYF
D: -; V: TRBV21-1; size: -; J: TRBJ2-2; DNA: TGTGCCAGCACCAGGGACCGGCAGAACACCGGGGAGCTGTTTTTT; CDR3: CASTRDRQNTGELFF
D: TRBD1; V: TRBV5-1; size: -; J: TRBJ2-1; DNA: TGCGCCAGCAGCTCACCCGGGACAGGGGTCGATGAGCAGTTCTTC; CDR3: CASSSPGTGVDEQFF
D: TRBD1; V: TRBV7-2; size: once; J: TRBJ1-1; DNA: TGTGCCAGCAGCCAGACAGGGATGGTGAACACTGAAGCTTTCTTT; CDR3: CASSQTGMVNTEAFF
D: TRBD1; V: TRBV5-5; size: -; J: TRBJ2-7; DNA: TGTGCCAGCAACGGACAGGGGAGGATCGAGCAGTACTTC; CDR3: CASNGQGRIEQYF
D: -; V: TRBV19; size: -; J: TRBJ2-1; DNA: TGTGCCAGTAGTATTGGAGTAGTTTACAATGAGCAGTTCTTC; CDR3: CASSIGVVYNEQFF
D: -; V: TRBV28; size: -; J: TRBJ1-5; DNA: TGTGCCAGCAGTTTGCCAGGGTATTATAGCAATCAGCCCCAGCATTTT; CDR3: CASSLPGYYSNQPQHF
D: -; V: TRBV2; size: once; J: TRBJ2-5; DNA: TGTGCCAGCAGACAAGGGGGAGAGACCCAGTACTTC; CDR3: CASRQGGETQYF
D: -; V: TRBV5-4; size: -; J: TRBJ2-3; DNA: TGTGCCAGCCAGTTCAGGGGAGGCACAGATACGCAGTATTTT; CDR3: CASQFRGGTDTQYF
D: -; V: TRBV19; size: -; J: TRBJ1-5; DNA: TGTGCCAGTAGTATCCGGGGGCGAGATAGCAATCAGCCCCAGCATTTT; CDR3: CASSIRGRDSNQPQHF
D: TRBD1; V: TRBV5-1; size: -; J: TRBJ2-3; DNA: TGCGCCAGCAGCTTTTACGGGACAGACAACACAGATACGCAGTATTTT; CDR3: CASSFYGTDNTDTQYF
D: -; V: TRBV19; size: -; J: TRBJ2-7; DNA: TGTGCCAGTAGTAAAGTAACGGTAAGCTCCTACGAGCAGTACTTC; CDR3: CASSKVTVSSYEQYF
D: -; V: TRBV28; size: -; J: TRBJ1-5; DNA: TGTGCCAGCAGTTTGCGAGGTCATCAGCCCCAGCATTTT; CDR3: CASSLRGHQPQHF
D: -; V: TRBV28; size: -; J: TRBJ1-3; DNA: TGTGCCAGCAAACTTGCGGGGATTGGAAACACCATATATTTT; CDR3: CASKLAGIGNTIYF
D: -; V: TRBV28; size: once; J: TRBJ2-7; DNA: TGTGCCAGCAGCCCAGGGGGGGCGGCTTTCTTC; CDR3: CASSPGGAAFF
D: -; V: TRBV6-6; size: -; J: TRBJ2-7; DNA: TGTGCCAGCAGGGCAGGGATTACCTACGAGCAGTACTTC; CDR3: CASRAGITYEQYF
D: TRBD1; V: TRBV5-1; size: -; J: TRBJ2-7; DNA: TGCGCCAGCAGCACGGGACAGGGGGCGAGGGAGCAGTACTTC; CDR3: CASSTGQGAREQYF
D: -; V: TRBV21-1; size: once; J: TRBJ2-7; DNA: TGTGCCAGCAGCGTCAAATCAGGACAGGGGTGGTCCTACGAGCAGTACTTC; CDR3: CASSVKSGQGWSYEQYF
D: -; V: TRBV7-3; size: -; J: TRBJ1-1; DNA: TGTGCCAGCAGCTGGAGTGTAGGCACTGAAGCTTTCTTT; CDR3: CASSWSVGTEAFF
D: TRBD2; V: TRBV6-1; size: -; J: TRBJ2-5; DNA: TGTGCCAGCAGTAGCGCGACGGTGCTAGCGGGGTCCCAGTACTTC; CDR3: CASSSATVLAGSQYF
D: -; V: TRBV5-1; size: -; J: TRBJ1-5; DNA: TGCGCCAGCAGCCCCCTCGGGGTGGATCAGCCCCAGCATTTT; CDR3: CASSPLGVDQPQHF
D: -; V: TRBV11-2; size: -; J: TRBJ2-3; DNA: TGTGCCAGCAGCCTCGGGACTCTTTTCGGCACAGATACGCAGTATTTT; CDR3: CASSLGTLFGTDTQYF
D: -; V: TRBV6-5; size: -; J: TRBJ1-1; DNA: TGTGCCAGCAGTTACATCTCGGGAGCTGAAGCTTTCTTT; CDR3: CASSYISGAEAFF
D: TRBD1; V: TRBV9; size: -; J: TRBJ1-6; DNA: TGTGCCAGCAGCGGACCTACAGGGGGGGATTCACCCCTCCACTTT; CDR3: CASSGPTGGDSPLHF
D: -; V: TRBV19; size: -; J: TRBJ1-5; DNA: TGTGCCAGTAGTATCGGGGGGTTGGGGTTCGGTGGAAATCAGCCCCAGCATTTT; CDR3: CASSIGGLGFGGNQPQHF
D: -; V: TRBV19; size: -; J: TRBJ1-1; DNA: TGTGCCAGTAGTAACACAGGGTGGACTGAAGCTTTCTTT; CDR3: CASSNTGWTEAFF
D: -; V: TRBV7-3; size: once; J: TRBJ2-1; DNA: TGTGCCAGCAGCTTAACGTATCAAAGAAGTGAGTTCTTC; CDR3: CASSLTYQRSEFF
D: -; V: TRBV29-1; size: -; J: TRBJ2-1; DNA: TGCAGCGTTTATTCAGCGGCGCTGACCTACAATGAGCAGTTCTTC; CDR3: CSVYSAALTYNEQFF
D: TRBD1; V: TRBV4-1; size: -; J: TRBJ1-1; DNA: TGCGCCAGCAGCCACGTAGAGAGGGGGCGCGAGGTGGCAGCTTTCTTT; CDR3: CASSHVERGREVAAFF
D: -; V: TRBV7-3; size: -; J: TRBJ2-3; DNA: TGTGCCAGCAGCTTAAGCCGGCAAAGTGATACGCAGTATTTT; CDR3: CASSLSRQSDTQYF
D: -; V: TRBV2; size: few; J: TRBJ1-2; DNA: TGTGCCAGCAGGTCCCTGGATAGCTATGGCTACACCTTC; CDR3: CASRSLDSYGYTF
D: TRBD2; V: TRBV9; size: -; J: TRBJ2-7; DNA: TGTGCCAGCAGCGTTCCCCTGCCGACTAGCGAGGACTACGAGCAGTACTTC; CDR3: CASSVPLPTSEDYEQYF
D: TRBD1; V: TRBV11-3; size: -; J: TRBJ1-1; DNA: TGTGCCAGCAGCTTAGATGGGAGACAGGGAACCACTGAAGCTTTCTTT; CDR3: CASSLDGRQGTTEAFF
D: -; V: TRBV9; size: -; J: TRBJ1-4; DNA: TGTGCCAGCAGCGTAGCTTTTGGGGAAAAACTGTTTTTT; CDR3: CASSVAFGEKLFF
D: -; V: TRBV4-1; size: -; J: TRBJ2-3; DNA: TGCGCCAGCAGCCAAGCCCCGGGACTTGGCACAGATACGCAGTATTTT; CDR3: CASSQAPGLGTDTQYF
D: TRBD1; V: TRBV6-1; size: -; J: TRBJ1-5; DNA: TGTGCCAGCACCATGGACAGGGATCCTGGTCAGCCCCAGCATTTT; CDR3: CASTMDRDPGQPQHF
D: -; V: TRBV15; size: few; J: TRBJ1-1; DNA: TGTGCCACCAGCAGACGGGAGCTATACACTGAAGCTTTCTTT; CDR3: CATSRRELYTEAFF
D: TRBD1; V: TRBV11-2; size: -; J: TRBJ2-7; DNA: TGTGCCAGCAGCTTGGGGGCGGGACAGGGGATCAACGAGCAGTACTTC; CDR3: CASSLGAGQGINEQYF